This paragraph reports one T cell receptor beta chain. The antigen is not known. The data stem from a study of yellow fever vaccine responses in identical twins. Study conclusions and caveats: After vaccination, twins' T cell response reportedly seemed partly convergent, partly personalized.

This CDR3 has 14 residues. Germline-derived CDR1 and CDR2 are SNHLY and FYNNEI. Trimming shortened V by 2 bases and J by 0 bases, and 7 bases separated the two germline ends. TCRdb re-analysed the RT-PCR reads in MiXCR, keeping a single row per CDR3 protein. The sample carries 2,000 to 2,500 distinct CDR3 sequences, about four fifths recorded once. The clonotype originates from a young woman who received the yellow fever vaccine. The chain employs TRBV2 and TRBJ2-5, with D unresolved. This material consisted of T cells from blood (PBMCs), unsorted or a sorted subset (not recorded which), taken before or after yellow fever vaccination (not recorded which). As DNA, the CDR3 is TGTGCCAGCAGTGAAATGGGGTACCAAGAGACCCAGTACTTC. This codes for CASSEMGYQETQYF.